The subject of this entry is one T cell receptor beta chain. The sample comes from a study of blood T cell repertoires in COVID-19. About the research overall: PBMCs, B-cell-depleted T cells, or T cells were the source of the cDNA or gDNA that made up the material.

The CDR3 contains 16 residues. Per germline, CDR1 SGHRS and CDR2 YFSETQ. V lost 6 bases and J lost 0, with 18 bases in between. Here immunoSEQ multiplex PCR was the method, and the copy in TCRdb shows in-frame clones only, minus some. Of over 150,000 clones listed, about nine tenths were seen once; the top ten hold 20%. The J gene is TRBJ1-1, the V gene TRBV5-1; D call uncertain. The source of this sequence is a man in his sixties or seventies with active or convalescent COVID-19. Material for sequencing was peripheral blood. The CDR3 region has the DNA TGCGCCAGCACCCCTGACTGGAGGGCCATGAACACTGAAGCTTTCTTT. Translating it yields CASTPDWRAMNTEAFF.